This TCR beta chain was captured in a study of blood T cell repertoires in COVID-19. Using immunoSEQ multiplex PCR, the repertoire was profiled, and TCRdb retains in-frame clones only, with some absent. The sample yields about 500,000 clones, about nine tenths seen once. This CDR3 is 14 amino acids long. Germline CDR1 is MGHRA and CDR2 is YSYEKL. Trimming took off 2 bases at V and 0 bases at J, with 4 bases between the two ends. This chain joins TRBV4-1 and TRBJ1-4; no clear D gene. The origin of this receptor is a woman under 30 who had recovered from COVID-19. The sequenced sample consisted of PBMCs or T cells enriched from blood (not recorded which). CDR3 residues: CASSQTATNEKLFF. CDR3 in DNA: TGCGCCAGCAGCCAAACAGCAACTAATGAAAAACTGTTTTTT.